What follows describes a single TCR beta chain. The method was immunoSEQ multiplex PCR; TCRdb's version includes in-frame clones alone and lacks a portion of them. The repertoire includes 65,000 to 70,000 clones, 85% to 90% of them detected once, and roughly 7.3% sits in the top ten. Looked up from germline, CDR1 is LGHDT and CDR2 is YNNKEL (reference sequence). The CDR3 covers 14 residues. V lost 4 bases to trimming and J lost 7 bases, with 13 bases between them. The entry originates in a study of T cell responses to AZD1222 COVID-19 vaccine. The rearrangement joins TRBV3-1 (or the pseudogene TRBV3-2) to TRBJ1-4; possible D gene TRBD1, 5 bases. The sequencing used peripheral blood, collected on day 0 of AZD1222 vaccination. This sequence was found in an adult in good health. The CDR3 is CASSPTVTAEKLFF. CDR3 nucleotides: TGTGCCAGCAGCCCGACAGTTACCGCTGAAAAACTGTTTTTT.